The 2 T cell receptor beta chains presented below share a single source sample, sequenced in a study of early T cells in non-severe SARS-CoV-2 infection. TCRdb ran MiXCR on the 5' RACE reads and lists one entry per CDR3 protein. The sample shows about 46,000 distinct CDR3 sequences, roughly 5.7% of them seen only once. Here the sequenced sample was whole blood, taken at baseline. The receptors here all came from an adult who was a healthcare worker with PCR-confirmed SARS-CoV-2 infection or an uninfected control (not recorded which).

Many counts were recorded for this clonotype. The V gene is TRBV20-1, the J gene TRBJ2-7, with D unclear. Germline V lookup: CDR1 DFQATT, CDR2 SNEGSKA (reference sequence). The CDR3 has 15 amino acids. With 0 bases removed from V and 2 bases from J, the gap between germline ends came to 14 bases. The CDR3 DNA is TGCAGTGCTAGAGAAAGACACACCAGAGCCTACGAGCAGTACTTC. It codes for CSARERHTRAYEQYF.

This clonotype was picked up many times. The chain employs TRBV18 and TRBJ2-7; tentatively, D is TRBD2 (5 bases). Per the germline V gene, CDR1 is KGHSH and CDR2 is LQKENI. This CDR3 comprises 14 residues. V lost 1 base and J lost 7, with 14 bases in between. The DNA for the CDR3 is TGTGCCAGCTCACCACGGTCTGGAGAGGGTGAGCAGTACTTC. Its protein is CASSPRSGEGEQYF. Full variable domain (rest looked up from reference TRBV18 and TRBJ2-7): NAGVMQNPRHLVRRRGQEARLRCSPMKGHSHVYWYRQLPEEGLKFMVYLQKENIIDESGMPKERFSAEFPKEGPSILRIQQVVRGDSAAYFCASSPRSGEGEQYFGPGTRLTVT.